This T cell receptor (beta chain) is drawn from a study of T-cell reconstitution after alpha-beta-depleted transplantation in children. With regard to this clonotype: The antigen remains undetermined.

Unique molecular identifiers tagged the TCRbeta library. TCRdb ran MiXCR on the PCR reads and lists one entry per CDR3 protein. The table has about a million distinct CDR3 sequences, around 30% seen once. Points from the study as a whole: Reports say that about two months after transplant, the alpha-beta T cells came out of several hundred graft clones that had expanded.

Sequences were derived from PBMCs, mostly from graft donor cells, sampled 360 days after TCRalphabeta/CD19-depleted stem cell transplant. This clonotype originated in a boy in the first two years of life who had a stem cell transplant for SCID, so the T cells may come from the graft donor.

The CDR3 protein is CSVTGTGEKLFF. Here the CDR3 DNA reads TGCAGCGTCACCGGGACAGGGGAAAAACTGTTTTTT. The V call is TRBV29-1, the J call TRBJ1-4; TRBD1 matches at 9 bases. The CDR3 runs 12 residues. V was clipped by 6 bases and J by 8 bases; unmatched bases: 4. Germline V gene sequence: CDR1 SQVTM, CDR2 ANQGSEA.